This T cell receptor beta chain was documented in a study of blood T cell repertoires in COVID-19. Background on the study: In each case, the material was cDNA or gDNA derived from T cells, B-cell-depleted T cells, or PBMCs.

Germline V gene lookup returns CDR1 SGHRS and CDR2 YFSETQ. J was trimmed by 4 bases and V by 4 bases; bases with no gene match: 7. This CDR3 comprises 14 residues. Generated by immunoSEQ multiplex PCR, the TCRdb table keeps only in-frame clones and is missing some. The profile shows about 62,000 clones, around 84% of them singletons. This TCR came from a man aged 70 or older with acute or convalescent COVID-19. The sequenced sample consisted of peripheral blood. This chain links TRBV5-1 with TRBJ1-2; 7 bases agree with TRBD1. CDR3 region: CASSLRDRIYGYTF. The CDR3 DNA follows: TGCGCCAGCAGCCTAAGGGACAGAATCTATGGCTACACCTTC.